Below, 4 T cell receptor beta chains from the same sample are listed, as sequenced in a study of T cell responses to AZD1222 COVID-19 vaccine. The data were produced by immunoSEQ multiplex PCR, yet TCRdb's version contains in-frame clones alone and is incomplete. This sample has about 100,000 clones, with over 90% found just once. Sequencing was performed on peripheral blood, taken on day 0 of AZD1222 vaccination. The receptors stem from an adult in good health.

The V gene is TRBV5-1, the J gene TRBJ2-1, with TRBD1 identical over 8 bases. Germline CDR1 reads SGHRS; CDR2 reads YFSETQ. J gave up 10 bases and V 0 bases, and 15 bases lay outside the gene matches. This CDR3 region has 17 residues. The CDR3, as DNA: TGCGCCAGCAGCTTGGTGGCGGACAGGGTGGGCTATAAAGAGCAGTTCTTC. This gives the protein CASSLVADRVGYKEQFF.

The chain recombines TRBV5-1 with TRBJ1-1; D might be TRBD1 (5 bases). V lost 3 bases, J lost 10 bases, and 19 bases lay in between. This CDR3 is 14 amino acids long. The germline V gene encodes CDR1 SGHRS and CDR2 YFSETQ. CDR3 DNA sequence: TGCGCCAGCAGCTCCGCCGGCAGGGTGCCATCAGCTTTCTTT. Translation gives CASSSAGRVPSAFF.

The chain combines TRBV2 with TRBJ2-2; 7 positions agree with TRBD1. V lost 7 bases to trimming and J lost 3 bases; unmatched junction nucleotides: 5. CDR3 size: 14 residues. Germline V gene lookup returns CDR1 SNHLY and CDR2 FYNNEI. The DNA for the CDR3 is TGTGCCAGCAACCCAGACAGGGACACCGGGGAGCTGTTTTTT. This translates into CASNPDRDTGELFF.

DNA for the CDR3: TGTGCCGTTAGGAGGGGGGGGGACAGCTTACTGAACACTGAAGCTTTCTTT. This codes for CAVRRGGDSLLNTEAFF. V is TRBV2 and J is TRBJ1-1; TRBD1 agrees at 7 bases. Trimming cost V 11 bases and J 0 bases; bases outside gene matches: 18. Germline V gene data show CDR1 as SNHLY and CDR2 as FYNNEI. This CDR3 is built from 17 residues.